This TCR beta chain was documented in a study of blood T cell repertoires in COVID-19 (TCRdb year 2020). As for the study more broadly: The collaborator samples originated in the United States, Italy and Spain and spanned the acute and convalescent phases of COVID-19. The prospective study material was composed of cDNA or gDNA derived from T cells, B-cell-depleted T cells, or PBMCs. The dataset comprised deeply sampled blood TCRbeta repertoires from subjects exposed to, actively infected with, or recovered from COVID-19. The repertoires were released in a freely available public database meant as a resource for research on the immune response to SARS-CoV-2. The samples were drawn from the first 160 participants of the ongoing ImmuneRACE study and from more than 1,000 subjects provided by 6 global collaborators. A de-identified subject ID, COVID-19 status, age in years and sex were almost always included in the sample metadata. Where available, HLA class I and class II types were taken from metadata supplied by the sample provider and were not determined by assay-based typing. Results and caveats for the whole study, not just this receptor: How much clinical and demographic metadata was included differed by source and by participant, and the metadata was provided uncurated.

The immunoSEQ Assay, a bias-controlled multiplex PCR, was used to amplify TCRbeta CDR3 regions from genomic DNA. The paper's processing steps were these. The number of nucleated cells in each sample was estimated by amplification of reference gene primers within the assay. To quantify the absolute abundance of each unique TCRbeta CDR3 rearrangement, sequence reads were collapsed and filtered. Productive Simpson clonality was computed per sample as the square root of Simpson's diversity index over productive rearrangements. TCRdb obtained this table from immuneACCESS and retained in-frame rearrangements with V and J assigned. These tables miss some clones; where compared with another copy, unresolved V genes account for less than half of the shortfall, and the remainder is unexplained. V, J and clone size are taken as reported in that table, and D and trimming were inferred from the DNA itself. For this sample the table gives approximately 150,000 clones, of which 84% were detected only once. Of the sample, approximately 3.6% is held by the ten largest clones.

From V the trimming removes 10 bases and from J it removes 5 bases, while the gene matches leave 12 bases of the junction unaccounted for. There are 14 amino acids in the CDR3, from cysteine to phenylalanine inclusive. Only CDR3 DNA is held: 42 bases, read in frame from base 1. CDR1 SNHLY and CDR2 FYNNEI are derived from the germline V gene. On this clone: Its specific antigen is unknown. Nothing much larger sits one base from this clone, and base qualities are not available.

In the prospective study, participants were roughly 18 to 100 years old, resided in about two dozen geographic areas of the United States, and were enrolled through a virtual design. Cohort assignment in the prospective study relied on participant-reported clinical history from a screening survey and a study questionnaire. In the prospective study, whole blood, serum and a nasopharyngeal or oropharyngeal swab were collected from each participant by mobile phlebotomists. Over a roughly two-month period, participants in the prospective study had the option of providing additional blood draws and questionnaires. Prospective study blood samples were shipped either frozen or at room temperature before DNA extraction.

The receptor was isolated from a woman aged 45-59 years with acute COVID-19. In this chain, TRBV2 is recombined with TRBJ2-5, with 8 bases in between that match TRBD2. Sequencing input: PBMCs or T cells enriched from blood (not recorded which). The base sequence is TGTGCCACCCACCACGGGAGGGCAGATGAGACCCAGTACTTC. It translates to CATHHGRADETQYF.